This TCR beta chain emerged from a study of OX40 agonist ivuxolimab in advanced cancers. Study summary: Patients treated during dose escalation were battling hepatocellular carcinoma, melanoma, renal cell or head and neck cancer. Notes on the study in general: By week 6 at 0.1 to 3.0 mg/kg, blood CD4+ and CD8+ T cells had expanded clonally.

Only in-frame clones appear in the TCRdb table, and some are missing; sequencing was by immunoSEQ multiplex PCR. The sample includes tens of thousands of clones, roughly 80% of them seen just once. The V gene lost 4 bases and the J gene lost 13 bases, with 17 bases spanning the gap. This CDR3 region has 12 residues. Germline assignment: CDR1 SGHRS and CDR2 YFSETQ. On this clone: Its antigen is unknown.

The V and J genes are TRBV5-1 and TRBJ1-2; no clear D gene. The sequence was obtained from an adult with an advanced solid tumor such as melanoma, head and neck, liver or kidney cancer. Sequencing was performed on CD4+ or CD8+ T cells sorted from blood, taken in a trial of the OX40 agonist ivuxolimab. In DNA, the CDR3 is TGCGCCAGCAGCCTGGATCGGTTCGGAGCCACCTTC. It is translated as CASSLDRFGATF.